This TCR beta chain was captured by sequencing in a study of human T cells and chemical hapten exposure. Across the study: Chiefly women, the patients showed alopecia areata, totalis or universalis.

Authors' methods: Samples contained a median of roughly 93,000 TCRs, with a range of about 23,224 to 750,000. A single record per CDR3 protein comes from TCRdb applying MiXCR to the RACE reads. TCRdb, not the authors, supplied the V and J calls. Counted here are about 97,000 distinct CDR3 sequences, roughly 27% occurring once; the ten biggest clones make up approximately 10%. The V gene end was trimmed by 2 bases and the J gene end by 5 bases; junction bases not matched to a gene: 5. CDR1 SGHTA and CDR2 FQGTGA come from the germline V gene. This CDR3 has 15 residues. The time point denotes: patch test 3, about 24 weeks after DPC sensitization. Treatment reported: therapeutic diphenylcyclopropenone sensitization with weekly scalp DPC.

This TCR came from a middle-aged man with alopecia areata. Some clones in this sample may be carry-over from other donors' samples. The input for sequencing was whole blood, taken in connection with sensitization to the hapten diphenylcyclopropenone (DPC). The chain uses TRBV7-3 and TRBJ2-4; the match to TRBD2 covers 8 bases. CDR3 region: CASSLDSGSQNIQYF. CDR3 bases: TGTGCCAGCAGCTTAGACAGCGGGAGCCAAAACATTCAGTACTTC.